The source of this T cell receptor (beta chain) is a study of T-cell reconstitution after alpha-beta-depleted transplantation in children. The library targeted TCRbeta and was prepared with unique molecular identifiers. TCRdb used MiXCR to reprocess the PCR reads, holding one entry per CDR3 protein. This sample has 500,000 to 650,000 distinct CDR3 sequences; around 13% occur once, and the top ten carry over 2%. V was pared by 4 bases and J by 0 bases, with 13 bases between. CDR3 length: 14 amino acids. Germline CDR1 SQVTM, CDR2 ANQGSEA. Source: PBMCs, mostly from graft donor cells, taken 360 days after TCRalphabeta/CD19-depleted stem cell transplant. This receptor was obtained from a male patient between 10 and 17 years old who had a stem cell transplant for acute myeloid leukemia, so the T cells may come from the graft donor. J is TRBJ2-7 and V is TRBV29-1; a weak D match, TRBD1 (6 bases). The CDR3 DNA follows: TGCAGCGTTGCCCCCAGACAGGTCTCCTACGAGCAGTACTTC. Its translation is CSVAPRQVSYEQYF.